The present entry profiles one TCR beta chain with its context. The CDR3 runs 14 residues. The germline V gene has CDR1 MNHEY and CDR2 SVGAGI. V gave up 5 bases and J gave up 0 bases, with 10 bases separating them. This specimen comes from a study of shared clonotypes between healthy human individuals. Only in-frame clones appear in the TCRdb table, and some are missing; sequencing was by immunoSEQ multiplex PCR. This sample has hundreds of thousands of clones; about 96% occur once, and the top ten carry around 0.29%. The TCR originated in a young man in good health. Sequencing was done on a sample of memory CD8+ T cells sorted from blood. The subset here: CD45RO+ cells pooled with CCR7-negative TemRA cells. This rearrangement joins TRBV6-5 to TRBJ1-1, with D maybe TRBD1 (6 bases). CDR3 in amino acids: CASSPGHLNTEAFF. CDR3 DNA: TGTGCCAGCAGTCCGGGACACCTGAACACTGAAGCTTTCTTT.